This TCR beta chain comes out of a study of blood T cell repertoires in COVID-19. On the study more broadly: Samples came from the United States, Italy and Spain, spanning acute and convalescent COVID-19. T cells, B-cell-depleted T cells, or PBMCs supplied cDNA or gDNA.

In the original processing: Amplification from reference gene primers served as the basis for estimated nucleated cell counts. Generated by immunoSEQ multiplex PCR, the TCRdb table keeps only in-frame clones and is missing some. The DNA was the basis for D and trimming; V, J and clone size are from that table. In the table there are 60,000 to 75,000 clones, under 90% of which are singletons. The CDR3 consists of 11 residues. The rearrangement uses TRBV1 and TRBJ2-7; TRBD1, as called in the table, went unchecked against the DNA. TRBV1 is deemed a pseudogene. Sequenced sample: peripheral blood. This TCR came from a human donor in a cohort sampled during active COVID-19. This CDR3 is CTSSHGTEQYF. For the CDR3, the DNA is TGCACCAGCAGCCATGGGACAGAGCAGTACTTC.